A selection of T cell receptor beta chains follows, all from one sample in a study of chemoradiotherapy in HPV16-positive cancers. Clones were sequenced by immunoSEQ multiplex PCR, and TCRdb holds only the in-frame ones, with some missing. The table records over a thousand clones, roughly nine tenths of them present only once. The sequenced sample was tumor tissue, obtained from a patient who underwent chemoradiotherapy. These TCRs come from a human donor with HPV-associated anogenital cancer. CDR3s include the opening cysteine and the closing phenylalanine or tryptophan. Fields, in order: V gene, clone size, J gene, D gene, CDR3 DNA, CDR3 protein. D genes are given only for firm matches. Expanded clones get a size class; other rows say once, few or many, or leave the size out.

v_gene: TRBV4-3
abundance: -
j_gene: TRBJ2-4
d_gene: TRBD2
CDR3nt: TGCGCCAGCAGCCCACAACTAGCGGGAGGATACATTCAGTACTTC
CDR3aa: CASSPQLAGGYIQYF

v_gene: TRBV4-2
abundance: -
j_gene: TRBJ2-1
d_gene: TRBD2
CDR3nt: TGTGCCAGCAGCGGTAGCGGGAGTCGCGACAATGAGCAGTTCTTC
CDR3aa: CASSGSGSRDNEQFF

v_gene: TRBV14
abundance: -
j_gene: TRBJ1-2
d_gene: -
CDR3nt: TGTGCCAGCAGCCAAGGTACTATTAGAGATGGCTACACCTTC
CDR3aa: CASSQGTIRDGYTF

v_gene: TRBV4-3
abundance: -
j_gene: TRBJ2-3
d_gene: TRBD2
CDR3nt: TGCGCCAGCAGCCAATGGGGGGGAGAAACAGATACGCAGTATTTT
CDR3aa: CASSQWGGETDTQYF

v_gene: TRBV6-6
abundance: -
j_gene: TRBJ2-7
d_gene: -
CDR3nt: TGTGCCAGCAATCAAGGTAACGAGCAGTACTTC
CDR3aa: CASNQGNEQYF

v_gene: TRBV10-3
abundance: -
j_gene: TRBJ2-2
d_gene: -
CDR3nt: TGTGCCATCAGACCGGGACTCAACACCGGGGAGCTGTTTTTT
CDR3aa: CAIRPGLNTGELFF

v_gene: TRBV27
abundance: -
j_gene: TRBJ2-6
d_gene: -
CDR3nt: TGTGCCAGCAGTTTAAGGGGGTCCGGGGCCAACGTCCTGACTTTC
CDR3aa: CASSLRGSGANVLTF

v_gene: TRBV7-2
abundance: -
j_gene: TRBJ1-2
d_gene: TRBD1
CDR3nt: TGTGCCAGCAGCTCCAACCGGTTCCGACAGGGTTATGGTGGCTACACCTTC
CDR3aa: CASSSNRFRQGYGGYTF

v_gene: TRBV5-1
abundance: -
j_gene: TRBJ2-1
d_gene: -
CDR3nt: TGCGCCAGCAGCTTCGGGGGTAGCCACAATGAGCAGTTCTTC
CDR3aa: CASSFGGSHNEQFF

v_gene: TRBV11-2
abundance: -
j_gene: TRBJ2-2
d_gene: -
CDR3nt: TGTGCCAGCAGCTTACTGGCGAGGGGTCGGAACACCGGGGAGCTGTTTTTT
CDR3aa: CASSLLARGRNTGELFF

v_gene: TRBV9
abundance: -
j_gene: TRBJ2-1
d_gene: TRBD2
CDR3nt: TGTGCCAGCAGCGTAGACGGCGGGAGGGCCAGTGAGCAGTTCTTC
CDR3aa: CASSVDGGRASEQFF

v_gene: TRBV5-1
abundance: -
j_gene: TRBJ2-5
d_gene: TRBD1
CDR3nt: TGCGCCAGCAGCTTGGGGACAGGCGAGGAGACCCAGTACTTC
CDR3aa: CASSLGTGEETQYF

v_gene: TRBV7-2
abundance: once
j_gene: TRBJ2-2
d_gene: TRBD1
CDR3nt: TGTGCCAGCAGCTTAAGGGGGGCACAGGGGGGCACCGGGGAGCTGTTTTTT
CDR3aa: CASSLRGAQGGTGELFF

v_gene: TRBV19
abundance: once
j_gene: TRBJ1-4
d_gene: -
CDR3nt: TGTGCCAGTAGTATCGCCGGGACTGCAACTAATGAAAAACTGTTTTTT
CDR3aa: CASSIAGTATNEKLFF